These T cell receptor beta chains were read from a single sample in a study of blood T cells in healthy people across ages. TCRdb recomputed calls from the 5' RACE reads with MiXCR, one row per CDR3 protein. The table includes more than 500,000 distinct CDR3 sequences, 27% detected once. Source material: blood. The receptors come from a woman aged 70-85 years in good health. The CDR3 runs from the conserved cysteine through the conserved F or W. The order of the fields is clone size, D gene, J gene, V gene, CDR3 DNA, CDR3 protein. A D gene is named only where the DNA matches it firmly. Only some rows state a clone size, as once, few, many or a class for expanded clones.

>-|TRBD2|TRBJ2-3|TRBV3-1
TGTGCCAGCAGCCAAGATCGGTTCCTAGCGGGGGCAGATACGCAGTATTTT
CASSQDRFLAGADTQYF
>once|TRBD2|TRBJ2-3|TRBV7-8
TGTGCCAGCAGCTTACTCGGACTAGAAGGAGATACGCAGTATTTT
CASSLLGLEGDTQYF
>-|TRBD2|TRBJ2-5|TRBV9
TGTGCCAGCAGCGTGGGCCCAGTAGCGGGGACATCCCTTTGGGAGACCCAGTACTTC
CASSVGPVAGTSLWETQYF
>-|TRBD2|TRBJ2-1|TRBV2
TGTGCCAGCAGAGAACTAGCGGGGGGGTACAATGAGCAGTTCTTC
CASRELAGGYNEQFF
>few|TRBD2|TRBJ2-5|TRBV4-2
TGTGCCAGCAGCCAACCGCCCGTTAGCGGGGGGTTACAAGAGACCCAGTACTTC
CASSQPPVSGGLQETQYF
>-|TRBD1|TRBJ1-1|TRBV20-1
TGCAGTGCTCGGACAGGGAACACTGAAGCTTACTTT
CSARTGNTEAYF
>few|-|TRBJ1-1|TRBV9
TGTGCCAGCAGCCCAAGACAGTTACGGACTGAAGCTTTCTTT
CASSPRQLRTEAFF
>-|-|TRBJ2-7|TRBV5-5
TGTGCCAGCAGCTTGGAAGTGGGCTACTCCTACGAGCAGTACTTC
CASSLEVGYSYEQYF
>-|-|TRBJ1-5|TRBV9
TGTGCCAGCAGCGTAGGTACAGGAGGCAATCAGCCCCAGCATTTT
CASSVGTGGNQPQHF
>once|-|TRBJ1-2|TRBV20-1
TGCAGTGCTTACCCTCCGGGGACCTCTAACCGGGGGACTGGCTACACCTTC
CSAYPPGTSNRGTGYTF
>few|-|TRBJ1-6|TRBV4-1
TGCGCCAGCAGCCAAGAAGGTGGAACCTATAATTCACCCCTCCACTTT
CASSQEGGTYNSPLHF
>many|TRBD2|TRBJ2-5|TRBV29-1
TGCAGCGTTGTACTAGCGGAGACCCAGTACTTC
CSVVLAETQYF
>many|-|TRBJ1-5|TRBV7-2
TGTGCCAGCAGCTTAGGTGACAGTAGCAATCAGCCCCAGCATTTT
CASSLGDSSNQPQHF
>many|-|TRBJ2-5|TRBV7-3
TGTGCCAGCAGTGGATCAGAGACCCAGTACTTC
CASSGSETQYF
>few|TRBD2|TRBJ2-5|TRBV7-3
TGTGCCAGCAGCCCCAAGGGACTAGCGGGGGGGAGCGAACAAGAGACCCAGTACTTC
CASSPKGLAGGSEQETQYF
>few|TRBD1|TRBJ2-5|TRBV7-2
TGTGCCAGCAGCGGCCGACAGGGTAGGGGGGAGACCCAGTACTTC
CASSGRQGRGETQYF
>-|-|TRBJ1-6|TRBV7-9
TGTGCCAGCAGCTTAGGCGGGGGTAGGAATTCACCCCTCCACTTT
CASSLGGGRNSPLHF
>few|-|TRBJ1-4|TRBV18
TGTGCCAGCTCACTAAACTCCAATGAAAAACTGTTTTTT
CASSLNSNEKLFF
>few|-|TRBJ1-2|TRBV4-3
TGCGCCAGCAGCCAAGATAACAGAAACTATGGCTACACCTTC
CASSQDNRNYGYTF
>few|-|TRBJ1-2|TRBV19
TGTGCCAGTAGATGGGGGAATAATGGCTACACCTTC
CASRWGNNGYTF
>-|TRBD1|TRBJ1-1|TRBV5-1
TGCGCCAGCAGTGGTTTTTCCGGGACAGGGGCTAGGAACACTGAAGCTTTCTTT
CASSGFSGTGARNTEAFF
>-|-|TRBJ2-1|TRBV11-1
TGTGCCAGCAGCTTGCCGCGGGGGCAATACAATGAGCAGTTCTTC
CASSLPRGQYNEQFF